The present T cell receptor beta chain was sequenced within a study of T-cell memory formation after mild COVID-19. Overall study results and limits: Clones which contracted sat mainly in CM and EM if CD4+, and in EMRA if CD8+.

As to this clonotype: Its antigen remains unknown.

Sample barcodes and UMIs were carried by the TCR alpha and TCR beta cDNA libraries that 5'RACE generated with constant-segment primers. MiXCR, applied by TCRdb to the 5' RACE reads, yields one record per CDR3 protein. The sample has some 68,000 distinct CDR3 sequences, approximately 16% seen once. Trimming pared 5 bases from V and 8 bases from J, leaving 13 bases between. CDR3 length equals 13 residues. The clonotype was recovered from an adult woman who had mild COVID-19 (a few samples of this study predate the infection). Cell type and time point are not known. This sequence joins TRBV12-3 or TRBV12-4 and TRBJ2-1; D remains ambiguous. The sample comprised PBMCs or a T cell subset sorted from them (not recorded which). The CDR3 DNA sequence: TGTGCCAGCAGTCCCGGACCGGCCGATGAGCAGTTCTTC. Its translation: CASSPGPADEQFF.